This T cell receptor (beta chain) was identified in a study of somatic mutations in cytotoxic T cells in rheumatoid arthritis. Clones were read by immunoSEQ multiplex PCR, and TCRdb kept only the in-frame ones, dropping some. Of 15,000 to 25,000 clones in the sample, roughly 82% were seen once. Germline V CDR1 and CDR2: MNHEY, SMNVEV (reference sequence). CDR3 length: 15 residues. Trimming took 3 bases from V and 1 from J, leaving 13 bases between them. The clonotype originates from a woman aged 50 to 65 in good health. V usage is TRBV27 and J usage is TRBJ2-7; weak D call: TRBD1 (7 bases). The sequencing input was CD8+ T cells sorted from blood. The CDR3 is CASSFGGGSSYEQYF. CDR3 DNA: TGTGCCAGCAGTTTTGGAGGGGGCTCTTCCTACGAGCAGTACTTC.